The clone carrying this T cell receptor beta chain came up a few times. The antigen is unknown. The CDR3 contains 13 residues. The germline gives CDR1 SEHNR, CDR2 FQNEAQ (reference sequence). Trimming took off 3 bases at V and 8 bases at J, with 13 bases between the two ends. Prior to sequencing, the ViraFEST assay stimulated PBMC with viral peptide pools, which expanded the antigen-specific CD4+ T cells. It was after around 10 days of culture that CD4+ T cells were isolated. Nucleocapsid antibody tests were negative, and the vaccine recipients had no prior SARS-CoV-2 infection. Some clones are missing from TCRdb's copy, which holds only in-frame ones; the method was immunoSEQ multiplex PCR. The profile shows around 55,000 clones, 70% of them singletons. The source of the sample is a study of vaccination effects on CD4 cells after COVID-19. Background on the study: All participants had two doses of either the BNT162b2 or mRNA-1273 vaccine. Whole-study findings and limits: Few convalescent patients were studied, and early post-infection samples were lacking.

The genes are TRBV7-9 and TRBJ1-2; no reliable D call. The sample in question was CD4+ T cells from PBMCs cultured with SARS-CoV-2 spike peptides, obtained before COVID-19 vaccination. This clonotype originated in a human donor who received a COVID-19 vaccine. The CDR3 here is CASSFSFQLGYTF. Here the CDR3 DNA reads TGTGCCAGCAGCTTCTCTTTCCAGCTGGGCTACACCTTC.